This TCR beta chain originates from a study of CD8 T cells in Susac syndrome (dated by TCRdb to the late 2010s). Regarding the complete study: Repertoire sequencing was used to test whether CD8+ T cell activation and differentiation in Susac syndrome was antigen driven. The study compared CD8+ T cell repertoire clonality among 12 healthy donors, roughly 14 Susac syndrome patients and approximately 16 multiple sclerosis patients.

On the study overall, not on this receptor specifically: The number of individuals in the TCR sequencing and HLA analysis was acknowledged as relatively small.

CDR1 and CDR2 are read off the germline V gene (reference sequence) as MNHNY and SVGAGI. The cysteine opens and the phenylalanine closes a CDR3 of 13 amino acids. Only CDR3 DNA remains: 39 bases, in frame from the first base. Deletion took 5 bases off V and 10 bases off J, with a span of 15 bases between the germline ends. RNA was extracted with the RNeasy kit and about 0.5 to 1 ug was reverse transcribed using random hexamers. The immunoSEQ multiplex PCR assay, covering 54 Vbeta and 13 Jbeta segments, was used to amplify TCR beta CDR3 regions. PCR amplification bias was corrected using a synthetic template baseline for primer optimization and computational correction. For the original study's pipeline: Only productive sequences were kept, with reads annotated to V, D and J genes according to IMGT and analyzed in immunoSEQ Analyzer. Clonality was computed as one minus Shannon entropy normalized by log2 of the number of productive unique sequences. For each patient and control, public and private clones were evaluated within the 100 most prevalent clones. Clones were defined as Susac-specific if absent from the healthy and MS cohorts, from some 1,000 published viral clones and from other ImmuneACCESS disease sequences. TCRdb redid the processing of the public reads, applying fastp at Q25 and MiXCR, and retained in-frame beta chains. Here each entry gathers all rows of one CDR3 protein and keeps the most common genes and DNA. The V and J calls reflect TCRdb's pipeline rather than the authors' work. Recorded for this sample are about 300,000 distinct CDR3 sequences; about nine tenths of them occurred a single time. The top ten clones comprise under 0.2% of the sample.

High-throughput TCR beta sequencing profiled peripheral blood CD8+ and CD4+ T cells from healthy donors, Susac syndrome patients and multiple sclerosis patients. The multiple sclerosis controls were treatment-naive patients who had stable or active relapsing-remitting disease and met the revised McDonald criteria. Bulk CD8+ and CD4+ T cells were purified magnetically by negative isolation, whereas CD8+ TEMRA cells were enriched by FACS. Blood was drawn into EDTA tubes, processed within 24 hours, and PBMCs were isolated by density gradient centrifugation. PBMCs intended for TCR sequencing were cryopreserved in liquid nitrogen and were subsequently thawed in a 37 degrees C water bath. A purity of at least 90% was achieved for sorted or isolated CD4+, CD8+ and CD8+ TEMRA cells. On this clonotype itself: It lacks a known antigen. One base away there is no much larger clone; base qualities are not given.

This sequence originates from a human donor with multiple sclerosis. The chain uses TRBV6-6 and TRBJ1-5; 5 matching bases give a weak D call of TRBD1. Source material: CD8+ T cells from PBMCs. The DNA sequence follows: TGTGCCAGCAGTCTAGGGACCCGCGGTCCCCAGCATTTT. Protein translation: CASSLGTRGPQHF.